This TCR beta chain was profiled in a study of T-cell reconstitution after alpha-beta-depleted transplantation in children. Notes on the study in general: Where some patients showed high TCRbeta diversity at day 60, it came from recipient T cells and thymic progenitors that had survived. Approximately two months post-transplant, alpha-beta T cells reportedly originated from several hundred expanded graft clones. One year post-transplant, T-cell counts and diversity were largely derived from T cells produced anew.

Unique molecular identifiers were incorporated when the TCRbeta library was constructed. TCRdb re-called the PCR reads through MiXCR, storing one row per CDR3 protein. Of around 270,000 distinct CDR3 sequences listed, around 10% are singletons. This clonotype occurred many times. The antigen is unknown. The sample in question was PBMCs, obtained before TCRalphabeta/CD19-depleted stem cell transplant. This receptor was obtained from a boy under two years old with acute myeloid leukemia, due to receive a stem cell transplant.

CDR3 sequence: CASSSLPGQGSDEQYF. The CDR3 DNA follows: TGTGCCAGCAGTTCGCTCCCGGGACAGGGGAGCGACGAGCAGTACTTC. This chain connects TRBV27 to TRBJ2-7; 10 nucleotides match TRBD1. Germline lookup yields CDR1 MNHEY and CDR2 SMNVEV (reference sequence). V lost 4 bases and J lost 5; bases outside the gene matches: 11. The CDR3 has 16 residues.